A single sample gave rise to the 14 T cell receptor beta chains below, sequenced in a study of cytomegalovirus exposure and HLA in healthy donors. PCR used 60 Vbeta primers and 13 Jbeta primers. Here immunoSEQ multiplex PCR was the method, and the copy in TCRdb shows in-frame clones only, minus some. The sample records some 85,000 clones, about four fifths being singletons. Material: PBMCs. These receptors were collected from a man between 18 and 35 years old in good health and CMV-seronegative.

CDR3 loop: CASSLFRGSYNEQFF. CDR3 nucleotides: TGCGCCAGCAGCTTGTTCAGGGGCTCCTACAATGAGCAGTTCTTC. The chain carries TRBV5-1 and TRBJ2-1; perhaps TRBD1 as D (6 bases). The CDR3 consists of 15 residues. Germline V gene lookup returns CDR1 SGHRS and CDR2 YFSETQ. The V and J ends lost 1 base and 0 bases respectively, with 8 bases between them.

This chain joins TRBV7-3 and TRBJ1-2, with a tentative D call TRBD1 (6 bases). Trimming shortened V by 5 bases and J by 5 bases, and 12 bases separated the two germline ends. The CDR3 runs 13 residues. Germline CDR1 reads SGHTA; CDR2 reads FQGTGA. The CDR3 loop reads CASSITGFYGYTF. DNA for the CDR3: TGTGCCAGCAGCATTACAGGGTTTTATGGCTACACCTTC.

The chain has TRBV5-8 and TRBJ1-4, with TRBD1 matching 10 bases. V gave up 4 bases and J gave up 7 bases; unmatched junction bases: 1. The CDR3 is 13 amino acids. The germline V gene encodes CDR1 SGHTS and CDR2 YDEGEE. For the CDR3, the DNA is TGTGCCAGCAGCAGGACAGGGGGTGAAAAACTGTTTTTT. Protein product: CASSRTGGEKLFF.

The rearrangement links TRBV19 to TRBJ1-1, with D hard to call. V shed 6 bases and J shed 6 bases, with 17 bases lying between them. Germline V gene data show CDR1 as LNHDA and CDR2 as SQIVND (reference sequence). This CDR3 is built from 14 residues. The CDR3 coding sequence is TGTGCCAGTAGCAACCACAAGGGCGGGGCTGAAGCTTTCTTT. It specifies CASSNHKGGAEAFF.

V usage is TRBV5-1 and J usage is TRBJ1-2; maybe TRBD1 (6 bases). V gave up 0 bases and J gave up 8 bases, with 14 bases separating them. The CDR3 covers 14 residues. The V gene's germline CDR1 is SGHRS and CDR2 YFSETQ. The CDR3 sequence is CASSLGQAVGGYTF. In nucleotides, the CDR3 is TGCGCCAGCAGCTTGGGACAGGCCGTGGGGGGCTACACCTTC.

V is TRBV6-6 and J is TRBJ2-7, with D perhaps matching TRBD2 (5 bases). The CDR3 consists of 15 residues. Per germline, CDR1 MNHNY and CDR2 SVGAGI (reference sequence). Trimming stripped 5 bases from V and 0 bases from J, with 14 bases between. The CDR3 DNA sequence: TGTGCCAGCAGTGGGGTCATACGGGACTCCTACGAGCAGTACTTC. Translated: CASSGVIRDSYEQYF.

On this clone: This CDR3 is missing its conserved last phenylalanine or tryptophan, likely due to a read error. This chain uses TRBV6-6 with TRBJ2-3; 10 nucleotides agree with TRBD1. The length of the CDR3 is 15 residues. V was pared by 4 bases and J by 2 bases, with 3 bases of the junction left unmatched. The germline V gene has CDR1 MNHNY and CDR2 SVGAGI (reference sequence). The CDR3 sequence is CASSLGQGVTDTQYV. In nucleotides, the CDR3 is TGTGCCAGCAGTTTAGGACAGGGGGTCACAGATACGCAGTATGTT.

This clone came up a few times. V is TRBV11-2 and J is TRBJ1-5; possible D gene TRBD1, 5 bases. V was trimmed by 5 bases and J by 8 bases, leaving 13 bases between them. CDR3 length equals 13 residues. Germline lookup yields CDR1 SGHAT and CDR2 FQNNGV. As DNA, the CDR3 is TGTGCCAGCAGCCGCACTGGAGGGGAGCCCCAGCATTTT. It is translated as CASSRTGGEPQHF.

The chain recombines TRBV7-3 with TRBJ2-1, with 13 nucleotides matching TRBD2. Germline V gene lookup returns CDR1 SGHTA and CDR2 FQGTGA. This CDR3 is built from 15 residues. Germline trimming cut 5 bases from V and 4 bases from J; bases unmatched to any gene: 2. CDR3 in amino acids: CASSPLAGGYNEQFF. In DNA form, the CDR3 reads TGTGCCAGCAGCCCACTAGCGGGAGGGTACAATGAGCAGTTCTTC.

This chain joins TRBV4-1 and TRBJ1-1; 7 bases map to TRBD1. This CDR3 has 14 residues. CDR1 MGHRA and CDR2 YSYEKL come from the germline V gene. Trimming took 4 bases from V and 1 from J; bases not matched to a gene: 3. The CDR3 reads CASSPGQRNTEAFF. The CDR3 nucleotides are TGCGCCAGCAGCCCGGGACAGAGGAACACTGAAGCTTTCTTT.

The chain links TRBV19 to TRBJ2-2, with D perhaps matching TRBD2 (6 bases). The germline V gene encodes CDR1 LNHDA and CDR2 SQIVND (reference sequence). This CDR3 has 16 amino acids. The germline V and J ends were trimmed by 1 base and 0 bases, with 9 bases remaining between them. This CDR3 reads CASSIGPSANTGELFF. CDR3 sequence (DNA): TGTGCCAGTAGTATAGGTCCTAGCGCGAACACCGGGGAGCTGTTTTTT.

V usage is TRBV27 and J usage is TRBJ2-3; D is uncertain. V lost 9 bases, J lost 10 bases, and 32 bases lay in between. Germline CDR1 MNHEY, CDR2 SMNVEV (reference sequence). The CDR3 loop spans 17 amino acids. CDR3 DNA: TGTGCCAGATTACCCTTGTTGCGGAAGGTTCGCGGCGACGCGCAGTATTTT. It translates to CARLPLLRKVRGDAQYF.

The V gene is TRBV18, the J gene TRBJ1-1; TRBD1 is a possible D gene (5 bases). Germline CDR1 is KGHSH and CDR2 is LQKENI. This CDR3 is 14 amino acids long. Trimming took 3 bases from V and 6 from J, leaving 14 bases between them. The CDR3 protein is CASSPKQASAEAFF. The DNA for the CDR3 is TGTGCCAGCTCACCTAAACAGGCGTCCGCTGAAGCTTTCTTT.

This chain connects TRBV5-4 to TRBJ2-7; a weak D match, TRBD1 (6 bases). CDR3 length equals 13 residues. The V gene's germline CDR1 is SGHNT and CDR2 YYREEE (reference sequence). Deletions cut 2 bases from V and 1 base from J, with 7 bases between. This chain's CDR3 is CASSLQGSYEQYF. For the CDR3, the DNA is TGTGCCAGCAGCTTACAGGGTTCCTACGAGCAGTACTTC.